This T cell receptor beta chain was found in a study of molecular identifiers for immune sequencing clone quantification. Study results and limitations: Amid approximately 1 million naive cells, spiked Jurkat TCR RNA from one cell was reportedly still detectable. The share of molecules held by clones above 20 RNA copies was over 97% in effector cells and under 1% in naive cells.

A CD8+CD4-CCR7+CD45RA+ gate was used to sort naive CD8 T cells. The germline gives CDR1 MNHEY, CDR2 SVGAGI. V was trimmed by 0 bases and J by 3 bases, leaving 7 bases between them. The CDR3 contains 14 residues. MiXCR, applied by TCRdb to the PCR reads, yields one record per CDR3 protein. Counted here are more than 550,000 distinct CDR3 sequences, over 25% occurring once; the ten biggest clones make up 0.6% to 0.9%. This clonotype was seen only a few times. The antigen remains undetermined. The sample comprised naive CD8+ T cells from blood, with Jurkat cell RNA spiked in. Indicated subset: FACS-sorted CD8+CD4-CCR7+CD45RA+ naive T cells. The chain employs TRBV6-5 and TRBJ2-3; no clear D gene. The receptor was isolated from a human donor in good health. Some libraries in this study had Jurkat cell RNA spiked in. The chain's CDR3 is CASSYSRDTDTQYF. Here the CDR3 DNA reads TGTGCCAGCAGTTACTCAAGGGATACAGATACGCAGTATTTT.